This T cell receptor beta chain emerged from a study of T-cell reconstitution after alpha-beta-depleted transplantation in children. CDR3 size: 15 residues. Germline values: CDR1 SGHRS, CDR2 YFSETQ. The V end lost 2 bases, the J end lost 1 base, and 12 bases lay between the germline ends. TCRbeta library construction was performed incorporating unique molecular identifiers. TCRdb analysed the PCR reads with MiXCR anew, one entry per CDR3 protein. The table has approximately 1,000,000 distinct CDR3 sequences, about 29% seen once. Turning to this clonotype: Its antigen is not known.

Study findings and constraints: Alpha-beta T cells about two months after transplant reportedly derived from several hundred expanded graft clones. A year post-transplant, T-cell counts and diversity derived mostly from newly produced T cells. The origin of high day-60 TCRbeta diversity in some patients lay in surviving recipient T cells and thymic progenitors.

The source material was PBMCs, mostly from graft donor cells, sampled 360 days after TCRalphabeta/CD19-depleted stem cell transplant. The V call is TRBV5-1, the J call TRBJ1-1; maybe TRBD1 (5 bases). This clonotype was obtained from a boy under three years old who had a stem cell transplant for SCID, so the T cells may come from the graft donor. In DNA, the CDR3 is TGCGCCAGCAGCTTACTCGGGGCCGAGAACACTGAAGCTTTCTTT. Its protein product is CASSLLGAENTEAFF.